The present entry profiles one TCR beta chain with its context. Its antigen specificity is not known. Nothing much larger sits one base from this clone, and base qualities are not available. This sample stems from a study of blood T cell repertoires in COVID-19 (dated by TCRdb to the early 2020s). Notes on the research overall: Samples covering the acute and convalescent phases of COVID-19 were provided by collaborators in the United States, Italy and Spain. The repertoires were released in a freely available public database intended as a resource for research on the immune response to SARS-CoV-2. Samples were obtained from the ongoing ImmuneRACE study (first 160 participants) and from 1,254 subjects provided by 6 global collaborators. HLA class I and class II types, where available, came from metadata supplied by the sample provider rather than from assay-based typing. Nearly every sample came with metadata listing a de-identified subject ID, COVID-19 status, age in years and sex. Deeply sampled blood TCRbeta repertoires from subjects exposed to, actively infected with, or recovered from COVID-19 were included in the dataset. The prospective study material was composed of cDNA or gDNA derived from T cells, B-cell-depleted T cells, or PBMCs.

The immunoSEQ Assay, a bias-controlled multiplex PCR, was used to amplify TCRbeta CDR3 regions from genomic DNA. The authors' pipeline ran thus. Nucleated cell counts per sample were estimated from amplification of reference gene primers within the assay. Sequence reads were collapsed and filtered to measure the absolute abundance of every unique TCRbeta CDR3 rearrangement. For each sample, productive Simpson clonality was calculated as the square root of Simpson's diversity index over productive rearrangements. The table was pulled from immuneACCESS by TCRdb, which kept in-frame rearrangements only. Such tables lose some clones; where checked, under half of the loss comes from unresolved V genes, and the rest has no known cause. V and J calls and clone size come straight from that table; D and trimming were deduced from the DNA. A total of roughly 140,000 clones appear in this sample, around nine tenths of them only once. The ten top clones hold 4% to 4.5% of the sample.

The collaborating institutions used their own protocols to collect whole blood in K2EDTA tubes. For TCRbeta analysis, collaborators shipped samples in one of three forms: frozen whole blood, isolated PBMCs, or DNA extracted from either of those sample types. The germline V gene (reference sequence) supplies CDR1 SGHNT and CDR2 YYREEE. At the junction V is shortened by 2 bases and J by 2 bases; bases outside the gene matches: 1. The CDR3 goes from the cysteine to the phenylalanine over 14 residues. This entry keeps only the CDR3 DNA: 42 bases, framed from base 1. Overall study outcomes, separate from this receptor: How much clinical and demographic metadata was included differed by source and by participant, and the metadata was provided uncurated.

The sequencing sample was made of peripheral blood. The chain couples TRBV5-4 to TRBJ2-3; TRBD2 matches 8 bases in the middle. This clonotype was obtained from a woman between 35 and 50 years old with acute or convalescent COVID-19. The DNA sequence reads TGTGCCAGCAGCTTTAGCGGGATCACAGATACGCAGTATTTT. It codes for CASSFSGITDTQYF.